This T cell receptor (beta chain) was profiled in a study of blood T cell repertoires in COVID-19. Study-level information: COVID-19 samples, acute and convalescent, were from the United States, Italy and Spain. Sources were T cells, B-cell-depleted T cells, or PBMCs; the material itself was cDNA or gDNA.

The germline V gene encodes CDR1 GTSNPN and CDR2 SVGIG (reference sequence). V was clipped by 4 bases and J by 6 bases; unmatched bases: 5. The length of the CDR3 is 13 residues. Under the authors' procedure: Amplification of reference gene primers provided the estimated nucleated cell counts. The table came from immunoSEQ multiplex PCR; TCRdb's copy has only in-frame clones and leaves some out. The D gene and trimming were derived from the DNA, and the V and J assignments and clone size from that table. The top ten hold 20% to 25% of the sample, which has over 85,000 clones, 70% to 85% seen once. The material sequenced was peripheral blood. This rearrangement joins TRBV30 to TRBJ2-2; 7 nucleotides agree with TRBD2. This clonotype was obtained from a man in his 60s with acute or convalescent COVID-19. The DNA for the CDR3 is TGTGCCTGGACCGGACTAGTTCCCGGGGAGCTGTTTTTT. This gives the protein CAWTGLVPGELFF.